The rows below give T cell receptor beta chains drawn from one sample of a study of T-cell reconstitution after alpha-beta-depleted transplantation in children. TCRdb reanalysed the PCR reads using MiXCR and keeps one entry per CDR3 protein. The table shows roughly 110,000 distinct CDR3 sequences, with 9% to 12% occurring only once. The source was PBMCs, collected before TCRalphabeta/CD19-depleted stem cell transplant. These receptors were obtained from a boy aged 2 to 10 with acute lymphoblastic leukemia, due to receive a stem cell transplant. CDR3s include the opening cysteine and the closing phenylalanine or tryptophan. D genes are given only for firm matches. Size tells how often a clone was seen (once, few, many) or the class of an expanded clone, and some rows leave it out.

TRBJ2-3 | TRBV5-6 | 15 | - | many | CASSFRQTSTDTQYF | TGTGCCAGCAGCTTTCGACAGACTAGCACAGATACGCAGTATTTT
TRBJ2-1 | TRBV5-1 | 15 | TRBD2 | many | CASSLLAGQYNEQFF | TGCGCCAGCAGCTTGTTAGCGGGACAATACAATGAGCAGTTCTTC
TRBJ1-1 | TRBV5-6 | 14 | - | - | CASSLWQGVTEAFF | TGTGCCAGCAGCTTGTGGCAGGGAGTCACTGAAGCTTTCTTT
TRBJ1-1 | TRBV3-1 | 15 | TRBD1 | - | CASSPIGQGGSGAFF | TGTGCCAGCAGCCCGATTGGACAGGGTGGGTCAGGAGCTTTCTTT
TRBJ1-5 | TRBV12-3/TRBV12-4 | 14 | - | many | CASSTGDSNQPQHF | TGTGCCAGCAGTACCGGTGATAGCAATCAGCCCCAGCATTTT
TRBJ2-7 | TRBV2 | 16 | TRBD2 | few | CASSSGLAGALSEQYF | TGTGCCAGCAGTTCGGGACTAGCGGGAGCCTTATCCGAGCAGTACTTC
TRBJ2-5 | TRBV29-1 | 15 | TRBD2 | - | CSVAGLAGGSETQYF | TGCAGCGTTGCGGGACTAGCGGGAGGCTCGGAGACCCAGTACTTC
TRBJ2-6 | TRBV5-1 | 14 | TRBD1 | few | CASGTGVGANVLTF | TGCGCCAGCGGGACAGGGGTCGGGGCCAACGTCCTGACTTTC
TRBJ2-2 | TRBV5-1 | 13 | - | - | CASSSENTGELFF | TGCGCCAGCAGCTCAGAAAACACCGGGGAGCTGTTTTTT
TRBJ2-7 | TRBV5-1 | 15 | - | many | CASSPDERRNYEQYF | TGCGCCAGCAGCCCGGATGAACGGCGTAACTACGAGCAGTACTTC
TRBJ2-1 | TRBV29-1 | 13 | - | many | CSLGRSSYNEQFF | TGCAGCTTGGGCCGGAGCTCCTACAATGAGCAGTTCTTC
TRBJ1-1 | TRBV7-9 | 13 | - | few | CASFLQVYTEAFF | TGTGCCAGCTTTCTGCAGGTGTACACTGAAGCTTTCTTT
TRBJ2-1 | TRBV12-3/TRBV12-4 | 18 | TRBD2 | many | CASSLTRLAGVNYNEQFF | TGTGCCAGCAGTTTAACTCGGCTAGCGGGAGTTAACTACAATGAGCAGTTCTTC
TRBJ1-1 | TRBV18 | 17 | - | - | CASSPQPLNRGTSEAFF | TGTGCCAGCTCACCACAGCCACTTAACCGAGGTACCTCTGAAGCTTTCTTT
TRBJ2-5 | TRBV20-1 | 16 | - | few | CSAANTGPWGSETQYF | TGCAGTGCCGCTAACACTGGTCCTTGGGGGAGTGAGACCCAGTACTTC
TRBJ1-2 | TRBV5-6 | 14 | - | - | CASSLGWDNYGYTF | TGTGCCAGCAGCTTGGGTTGGGATAACTATGGCTACACCTTC
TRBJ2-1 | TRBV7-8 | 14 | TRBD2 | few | CASSRDYSYNEQFF | TGTGCCAGCAGCCGGGACTACTCCTACAATGAGCAGTTCTTC